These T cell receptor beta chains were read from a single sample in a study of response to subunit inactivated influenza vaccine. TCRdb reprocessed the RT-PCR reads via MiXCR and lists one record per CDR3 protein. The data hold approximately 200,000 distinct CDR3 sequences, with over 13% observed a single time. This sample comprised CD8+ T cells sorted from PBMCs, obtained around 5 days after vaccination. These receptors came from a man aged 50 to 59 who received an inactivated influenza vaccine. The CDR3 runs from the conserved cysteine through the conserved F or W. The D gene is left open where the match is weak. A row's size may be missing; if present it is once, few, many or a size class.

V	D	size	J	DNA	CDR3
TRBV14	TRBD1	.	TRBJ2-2	TGTGCCAGCAGCCTTAGACAGGGCCGCACCGGGGAGCTGTTTTTT	CASSLRQGRTGELFF
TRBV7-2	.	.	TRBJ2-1	TGTGCCAGCAGATTGGACGTGAGCTCCTACAATGAGCAGTTCTTC	CASRLDVSSYNEQFF
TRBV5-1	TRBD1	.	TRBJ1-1	TGCGCCAGCAGGAGGACAGGGGGCGAATTTGACACTGAAGCTTTCTTT	CASRRTGGEFDTEAFF
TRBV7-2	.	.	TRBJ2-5	TGTGCCAGCAGCTCCCTTACGCGGGGGCCCAAGAGAGAGACCCAGTACTTC	CASSSLTRGPKRETQYF
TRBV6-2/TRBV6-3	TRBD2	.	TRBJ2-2	TGTGCCAGCAGTTACAGCCTAGCGGGAGGCGGGGAGCTGTTTTTT	CASSYSLAGGGELFF
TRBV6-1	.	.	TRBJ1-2	TGTGCCAGCAGTCCCCTCGGAAACGGTGGCTACACCTTC	CASSPLGNGGYTF
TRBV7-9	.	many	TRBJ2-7	TGTGCCAGCAGTGGGGGGTCCTACGAGCAGTACTTC	CASSGGSYEQYF
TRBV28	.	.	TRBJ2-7	TGTGCCAGCAGTTTCCTTCTCGACAGGTCTCCTGGGGGGCAGTACTTC	CASSFLLDRSPGGQYF
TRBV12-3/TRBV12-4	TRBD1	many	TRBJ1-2	TGTGCCAGCAGTCTCACAGGGGGCGGTGGTGGCTACACCTTC	CASSLTGGGGGYTF
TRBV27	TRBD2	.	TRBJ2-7	TGTGCCAGCAGTAGGCTAGCGGGGGGGATTAGTACCTACGAGCAGTACTTC	CASSRLAGGISTYEQYF
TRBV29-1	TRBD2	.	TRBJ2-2	TGCAGCGTTCTCCTCTTTTTAGCGGGAGGGCCTTCTGGGGAGCTGTTTTTT	CSVLLFLAGGPSGELFF
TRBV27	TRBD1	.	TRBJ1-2	TGTGCCAGCAGTACAACTGACAGGGCGCTCTATGGCTACACCTTC	CASSTTDRALYGYTF
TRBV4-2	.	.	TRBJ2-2	TGTGCCAGCAGCCAGGAAGGGGCGCCTCCCGTAGGCACCGGGGAGCTGTTTTTT	CASSQEGAPPVGTGELFF
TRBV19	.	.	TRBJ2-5	TGTGCCAGTAGTATGCCCGGGGTAATGGAGACCCAGTACTTC	CASSMPGVMETQYF
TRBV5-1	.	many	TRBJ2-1	TGCGCCAGCAGCTCGACTAGATCTGAGCAGTTCTTC	CASSSTRSEQFF
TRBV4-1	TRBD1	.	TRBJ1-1	TGCGCCAGCAGCCATCCAGGGACAGGTAACACTGAAGCTTTCTTT	CASSHPGTGNTEAFF
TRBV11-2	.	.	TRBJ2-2	TGTGCCAGCAGCTTAGATCTAGGGGCTGAGCTGTTTTTT	CASSLDLGAELFF
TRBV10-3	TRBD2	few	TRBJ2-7	TGTGCCATCCGGCGGGAGCGGGACGAGCAGTACTTC	CAIRRERDEQYF
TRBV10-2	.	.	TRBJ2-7	TGCGCCAGCACCCCAACCCGCGGCCTAGAACGGGAGCAGTACTTC	CASTPTRGLEREQYF
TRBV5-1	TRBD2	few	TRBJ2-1	TGCGCCAGCAGCTTCTATAGCGGGAGCTCCTACAATGAGCAGTTCTTC	CASSFYSGSSYNEQFF
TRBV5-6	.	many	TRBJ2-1	TGTGCCAGCAGCATAGTCTCCTACAATGAGCAGTTCTTC	CASSIVSYNEQFF
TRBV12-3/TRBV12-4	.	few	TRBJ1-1	TGTGCCAGCAGTCCCGGGACACAAGAAGCTTTCTTT	CASSPGTQEAFF
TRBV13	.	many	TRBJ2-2	TGTGCCAGCAGCGCCCACCAGGGGGAGCTGTTTTTT	CASSAHQGELFF
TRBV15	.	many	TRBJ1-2	TGTGCCACCAGCAAGGACACAGGGAACCTGAACTCTTATGGCTACACCTTC	CATSKDTGNLNSYGYTF
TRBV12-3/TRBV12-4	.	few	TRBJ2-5	TGTGCCAGCAGTTTCCTTTTACTTGGGGAGACCCAGTACTTC	CASSFLLLGETQYF
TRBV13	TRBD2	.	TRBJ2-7	TGTGCCAGCAGCTCCCGGACTAGCGGGAGGGAGCCGGGGCAGTACTTC	CASSSRTSGREPGQYF
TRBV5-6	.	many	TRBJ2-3	TGTGCCAGCAGCTGGGCTCTAGGAGGAGGAGATACGCAGTATTTT	CASSWALGGGDTQYF
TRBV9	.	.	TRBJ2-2	TGTGCCAGCAGCGTAGCCACCGGGGAGCTGTTTTTT	CASSVATGELFF
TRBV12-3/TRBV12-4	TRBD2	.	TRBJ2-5	TGTGCCAGCAGCTCTAGCGGGGGCCCCCACGCCCAGTACTTC	CASSSSGGPHAQYF
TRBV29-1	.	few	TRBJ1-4	TGCAGCGTTGAAGGAGGGACAAACGGCGAAAAACTGTTTTTT	CSVEGGTNGEKLFF
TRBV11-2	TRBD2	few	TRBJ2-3	TGTGCCAGCAGCTTAGTCGGGACTAGCGGGAGGGCAAGGGATACGCAGTATTTT	CASSLVGTSGRARDTQYF
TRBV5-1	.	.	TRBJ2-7	TGCGCCAGCAGCTTGGGTTCCGGGACTGCGTCCTACGAGCAGTACTTC	CASSLGSGTASYEQYF
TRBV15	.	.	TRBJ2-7	TGTGCCACCAGCCCCCCCGGGGGCTCCTACGAGCAGTACTTC	CATSPPGGSYEQYF
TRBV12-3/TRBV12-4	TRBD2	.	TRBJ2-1	TGTGCCAGCAGTCTATCCCTAGCGGGGGCCACGGATGAGCAGTTCTTC	CASSLSLAGATDEQFF
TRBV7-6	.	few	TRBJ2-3	TGTGCCAGCAGCTTATTTGGGCGGCCAGGCAACACAGATACGCAGTATTTT	CASSLFGRPGNTDTQYF
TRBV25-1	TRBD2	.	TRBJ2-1	TGTGCCAGCAGTGCACTAGCGACCTACAATGAGCAGTTCTTC	CASSALATYNEQFF
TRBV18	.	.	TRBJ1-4	TGTGCCAGCTCACCACCAGGGTACGGTGAAAAACTGTTTTTT	CASSPPGYGEKLFF
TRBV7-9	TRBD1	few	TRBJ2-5	TGTGCCAGCAGCGACAGGGGGAGGCTTTCCTTCGTGGAGACCCAGTACTTC	CASSDRGRLSFVETQYF
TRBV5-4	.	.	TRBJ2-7	TGTGCCAGCAGCTTGGCCGGCGGGGTCCCTCCCTACGAGCAGTACTTC	CASSLAGGVPPYEQYF
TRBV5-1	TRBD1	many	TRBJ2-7	TGCGCCAGCAGCGTGGAACCGGGACAGGGCCTCTACGAGCAGTACTTC	CASSVEPGQGLYEQYF